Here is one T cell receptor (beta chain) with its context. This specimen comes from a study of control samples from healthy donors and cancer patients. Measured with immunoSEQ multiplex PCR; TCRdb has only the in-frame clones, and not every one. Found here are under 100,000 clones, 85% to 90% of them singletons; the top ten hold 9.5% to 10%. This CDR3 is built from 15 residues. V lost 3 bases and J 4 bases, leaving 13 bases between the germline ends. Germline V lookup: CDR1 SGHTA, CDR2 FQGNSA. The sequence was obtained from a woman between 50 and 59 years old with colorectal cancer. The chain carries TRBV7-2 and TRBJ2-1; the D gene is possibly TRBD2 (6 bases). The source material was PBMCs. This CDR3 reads CASSFGGVLYNEQFF. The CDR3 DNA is TGTGCCAGCAGCTTCGGCGGGGTTCTATACAATGAGCAGTTCTTC.